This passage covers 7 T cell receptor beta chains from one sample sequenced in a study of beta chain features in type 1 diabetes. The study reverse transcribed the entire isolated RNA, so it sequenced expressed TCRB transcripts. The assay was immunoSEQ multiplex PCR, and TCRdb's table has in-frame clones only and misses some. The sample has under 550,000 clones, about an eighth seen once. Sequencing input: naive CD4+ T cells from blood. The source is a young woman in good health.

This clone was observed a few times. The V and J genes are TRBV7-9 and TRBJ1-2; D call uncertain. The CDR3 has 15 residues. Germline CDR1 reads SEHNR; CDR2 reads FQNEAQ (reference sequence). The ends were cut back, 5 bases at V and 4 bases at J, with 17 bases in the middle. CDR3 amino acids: CASSGSNRALYGYTF. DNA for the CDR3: TGTGCCAGCAGCGGCTCGAATAGGGCTCTCTATGGCTACACCTTC.

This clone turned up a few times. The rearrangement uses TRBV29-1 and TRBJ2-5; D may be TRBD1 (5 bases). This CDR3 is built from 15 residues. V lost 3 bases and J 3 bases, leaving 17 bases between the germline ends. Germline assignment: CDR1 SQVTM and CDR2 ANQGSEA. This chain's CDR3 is CSVDYRKEYEETQYF. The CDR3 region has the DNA TGCAGCGTTGATTACAGGAAAGAGTATGAAGAGACCCAGTACTTC. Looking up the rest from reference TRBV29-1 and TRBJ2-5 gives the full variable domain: SAVISQKPSRDICQRGTSLTIQCQVDSQVTMMFWYRQQPGQSLTLIATANQGSEATYESGFVIDKFPISRPNLTFSTLTVSNMSPEDSSIYLCSVDYRKEYEETQYFGPGTRLLVL.

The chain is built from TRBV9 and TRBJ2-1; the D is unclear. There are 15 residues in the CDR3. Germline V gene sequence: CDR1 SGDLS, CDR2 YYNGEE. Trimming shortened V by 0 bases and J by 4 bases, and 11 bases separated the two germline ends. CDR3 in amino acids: CASSVVGQSYNEQFF. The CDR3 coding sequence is TGTGCCAGCAGCGTAGTTGGCCAGTCATACAATGAGCAGTTCTTC.

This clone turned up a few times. The CDR3 here is CAWGFDSNQPQHF. The CDR3 DNA reads as TGTGCCTGGGGTTTTGATAGCAATCAGCCCCAGCATTTT. The chain recombines TRBV30 with TRBJ1-5, with no clear D. Germline V gives CDR1 GTSNPN, CDR2 SVGIG (reference sequence). V was clipped by 5 bases and J by 0 bases, with 8 bases between them. CDR3 length: 13 amino acids.

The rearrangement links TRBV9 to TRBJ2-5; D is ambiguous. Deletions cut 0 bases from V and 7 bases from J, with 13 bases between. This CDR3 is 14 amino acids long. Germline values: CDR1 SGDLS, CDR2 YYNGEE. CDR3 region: CASSVVERSGTQYF. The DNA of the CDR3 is TGTGCCAGCAGCGTAGTAGAGAGGTCTGGGACCCAGTACTTC.

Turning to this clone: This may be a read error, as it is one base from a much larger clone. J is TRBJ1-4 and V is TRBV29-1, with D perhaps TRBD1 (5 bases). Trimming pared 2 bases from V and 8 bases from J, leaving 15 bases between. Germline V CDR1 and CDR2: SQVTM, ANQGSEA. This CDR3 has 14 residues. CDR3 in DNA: TGCAGCGTTGAACTAACAGGAGCTCGGGAAAAACTGTTTTTT. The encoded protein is CSVELTGAREKLFF.

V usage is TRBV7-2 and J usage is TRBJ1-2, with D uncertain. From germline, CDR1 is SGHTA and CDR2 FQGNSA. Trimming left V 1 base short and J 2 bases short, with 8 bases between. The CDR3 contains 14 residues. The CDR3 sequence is CASSLGPLNYGYTF. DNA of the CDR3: TGTGCCAGCAGCTTAGGGCCGCTAAACTATGGCTACACCTTC.